This entry lists 14 T cell receptor beta chains sequenced from one sample in a study of T cells in Graves' hyperthyroidism and ophthalmopathy. Authors of the study amplified TCR beta CDR3 regions from RNA transcripts. TCR CDR3 underwent first-round RT-PCR with the HTBI primer set. Using its own MiXCR run on the multiplex PCR reads, TCRdb lists one record per CDR3 protein. Of 89,000 or so distinct CDR3 sequences listed, approximately 40% were seen once; the top ten hold more than 8.5%. Sequencing was done on a sample of peripheral blood or thyroid tissue (not recorded which). The receptors come from a woman in her twenties or thirties with Graves' hyperthyroidism.

This clonotype was seen many times. The chain employs TRBV6-1 and TRBJ1-6; tentatively, D is TRBD1 (5 bases). Germline V CDR1 and CDR2: MNHNS, SASEGT. Trimming shortened V by 6 bases and J by 6 bases, and 15 bases separated the two germline ends. This CDR3 has 15 residues. CDR3 in amino acids: CASSRTRTRNSPLHF. In DNA, the CDR3 is TGTGCCAGCAGCCGAACCCGGACACGTAATTCACCCCTCCACTTT.

On this clonotype itself: A read error may be the cause here, since a much bigger clone is one base away. This rearrangement joins TRBV12-3 or TRBV12-4 to TRBJ2-7; D remains unclear. Trimming took 4 bases from V and 5 from J, leaving 9 bases between them. The CDR3 has 12 amino acids. Here the CDR3 reads CASSSGRDEQYF. DNA of the CDR3: TGTGCCAGCAGTTCCGGCCGTGACGAGCAGTACTTC.

Details on this clonotype: This may be a read error: a much more frequent sequence differs by one nucleotide. The V gene is TRBV7-2, the J gene TRBJ1-1, with D uncertain. Germline CDR1 SGHTA, CDR2 FQGNSA. The CDR3 spans 13 residues. The CDR3 bases are TGTGCCAGCAGGGACCCAAGGCGCACTGGAGCTTTCTTT. It encodes CASRDPRRTGAFF.

This clonotype was seen a handful of times. The chain links TRBV9 to TRBJ1-6; unclear D gene. With 7 bases removed from V and 0 bases from J, the gap between germline ends came to 11 bases. The CDR3 totals 15 residues. Germline CDR1 and CDR2: SGDLS and YYNGEE. The CDR3 region has the DNA TGTGCCAGCTCAGTCCCGGGCTCCTATAATTCACCCCTCCACTTT. It is translated as CASSVPGSYNSPLHF. Filled out from reference TRBV9 and TRBJ1-6, the complete variable domain reads DSGVTQTPKHLITATGQRVTLRCSPRSGDLSVYWYQQSLDQGLQFLIQYYNGEERAKGNILERFSAQQFPDLHSELNLSSLELGDSALYFCASSVPGSYNSPLHFGNGTRLTVT.

Ten or more counts support this clonotype. The V call is TRBV7-2, the J call TRBJ1-4; D may be TRBD1 (5 bases). V lost 0 bases, J lost 10 bases, and 9 bases lay in between. This CDR3 has 13 amino acids. Germline-derived CDR1 and CDR2 are SGHTA and FQGNSA. The CDR3 DNA follows: TGTGCCAGCAGCTTAGCGCGGGGCCGAAAACTGTTTTTT. Its translation: CASSLARGRKLFF.

Many counts were recorded for this clonotype. This rearrangement joins TRBV15 to TRBJ2-5; D unclear. V was clipped by 5 bases and J by 5 bases, with 15 bases between them. Germline V gene lookup returns CDR1 LNHNV and CDR2 YYDKDF (reference sequence). CDR3 length equals 14 residues. The CDR3, as DNA: TGTGCCACCAGCTCCTTTCGCGGTGGGGAGACCCAGTACTTC. Protein product: CATSSFRGGETQYF.

This clonotype showed up many times. The chain recombines TRBV6-5 with TRBJ1-6, with D unresolved. The V end lost 0 bases, the J end lost 9 bases, and 9 bases lay between the germline ends. The CDR3 is 14 residues long. Germline values: CDR1 MNHEY, CDR2 SVGAGI. Written as DNA, the CDR3 is TGTGCCAGCAGTTACTCGATATGGAGTTCACCCCTCCACTTT. Encoded protein: CASSYSIWSSPLHF.

This clonotype has a count of ten or more. The gene calls are TRBV12-3 or TRBV12-4 and TRBJ2-7; D may be TRBD1 (5 bases). V was clipped by 7 bases and J by 4 bases, with 17 bases between them. The CDR3 covers 14 residues. The CDR3 DNA is TGTGCCAGCAACCTCCAGGGTCCCGGGTACGAGCAGTACTTC. As protein: CASNLQGPGYEQYF.

This clonotype was picked up many times. The J gene is TRBJ2-5, the V gene TRBV20-1, with D uncertain. The CDR3 has 15 residues. V lost 5 bases, J lost 1 base, and 17 bases lay in between. The germline gives CDR1 DFQATT, CDR2 SNEGSKA (reference sequence). This CDR3 reads CSARHLRQFQETQYF. The CDR3 DNA reads TGCAGTGCTCGCCACCTTAGGCAGTTCCAAGAGACCCAGTACTTC.

There are many counts of this clonotype. The rearrangement links TRBV12-3 or TRBV12-4 to TRBJ1-1; no reliable D call. Trimming took off 7 bases at V and 4 bases at J, with 16 bases between the two ends. CDR3 length equals 14 residues. The CDR3 sequence: CASTSESGFTEAFF. The DNA for the CDR3 is TGTGCCAGCACCTCTGAATCGGGGTTCACTGAAGCTTTCTTT.

This clonotype is labeled medium-sized. The CDR3 sequence is CASSDRRLGYTF. The CDR3 DNA reads TGTGCCAGCAGTGACCGACGTCTGGGCTACACCTTC. The chain recombines TRBV2 with TRBJ1-2; no clear D. CDR3 size: 12 residues. V shed 3 bases and J shed 8 bases, with 10 bases lying between them. Germline CDR1 and CDR2: SNHLY and FYNNEI.

Of note for this clonotype: This may stem from a read error, because a much larger clone lies one nucleotide away. V gene TRBV11-2 combines with J gene TRBJ2-3; no definite D call. The J call is uncertain, as TRBJ1-5 better fits the DNA end. The CDR3 is made up of 13 amino acids. Looked up from germline, CDR1 is SGHAT and CDR2 is FQNNGV. CDR3 bases: TGTGCCAGCAGCGGGATTGGTACAGATACGCAGCATTTT. It translates to CASSGIGTDTQHF.

A remark on this clonotype: This is likely a read error, given that the CDR3 carries no conserved phenylalanine or tryptophan at its end. V and J are TRBV7-9 and TRBJ1-1; weak D call: TRBD1 (5 bases). This CDR3 has 15 residues. CDR1 and CDR2 (germline): SEHNR, FQNEAQ (reference sequence). With 4 bases removed from V and 2 bases from J, the gap between germline ends came to 14 bases. CDR3 residues: CASSSVRTYNTEAFV. For the CDR3, the DNA is TGTGCCAGCAGCTCAGTCCGGACATACAACACTGAAGCTTTCGTT.

This clonotype was counted ten times or more. This chain joins TRBV20-1 and TRBJ2-7, with D possibly called TRBD1 or TRBD2 (5 bases each). The CDR3 runs 16 residues. Trimming stripped 6 bases from V and 0 bases from J, with 21 bases between. Per the germline V gene, CDR1 is DFQATT and CDR2 is SNEGSKA (reference sequence). CDR3 sequence reads: CSAPGALTRASYEQYF. DNA of the CDR3: TGCAGTGCCCCCGGGGCATTAACGCGGGCCTCCTACGAGCAGTACTTC.